This T cell receptor beta chain emerged from a study of a mutant IDH1 vaccine in newly diagnosed glioma. About the study: Patients received eight vaccinations in weeks 1, 3, 5, 7, 11, 15, 19, 23. Sex among treated patients split 62.5% male, around 40% female; mean age was approximately 40 years. Patients received vaccination from 4-6 weeks after radiotherapy alone, or with temozolomide cycles.

Comment on this clone: Antigen: not known.

The sample's time point: week 23, last vaccination. Doses comprised 300 ug of mutant IDH1 20-mer peptide each, plus topical imiquimod. CDR1 and CDR2 (germline): SGHKS, YYEKEE (reference sequence). The V and J ends lost 6 bases and 4 bases respectively, with 14 bases between them. CDR3 length: 13 amino acids. The assay was immunoSEQ multiplex PCR, and TCRdb's table has in-frame clones only and misses some. The data contain about 55,000 clones, 80% of them singletons. The sequence came from a man aged 40-55 years with glioma. The sequences come from PBMCs, collected from a glioma patient whose treatment included an IDH1 peptide vaccine. V is TRBV5-5 and J is TRBJ2-7; D is perhaps TRBD2 (6 bases). The CDR3 nucleotides are TGTGCCAGCATTTCGCCGGGGGAATACGAGCAGTACTTC. This codes for CASISPGEYEQYF.